The clone carrying this T cell receptor beta chain was picked up many times. Its target is not known. These data are taken from a study of spatial heterogeneity in lung cancer. General study findings and limits: Counts of expanded intratumoral alpha and beta TCRs tracked tumor mutation counts.

Time point in this sample: sample taken at primary tumor resection. The CDR3 extends over 17 amino acids. Germline V gene sequence: CDR1 MGHRA, CDR2 YSYEKL. Trimming took 0 bases from V and 6 from J, leaving 19 bases between them. TCRdb itself ran the 5' RACE reads through MiXCR, one entry per CDR3 protein. The sample records around 100,000 distinct CDR3 sequences, around 4.3% being singletons. The V and J genes are TRBV4-1 and TRBJ2-3; D unresolved. Sample: lung tumor tissue, taken at surgery. The sequence came from a male donor with early-stage non-small cell lung cancer. The CDR3 nucleotides are TGCGCCAGCAGCCAAGAACCGGCCGGCTCCCCAGCGGATACGCAGTATTTT. It encodes CASSQEPAGSPADTQYF.